Sequencing of this TCR beta chain was carried out in a study of blood T cells in healthy people across ages. The germline gives CDR1 DFQATT, CDR2 SNEGSKA (reference sequence). With 6 bases removed from V and 3 bases from J, the gap between germline ends came to 14 bases. The CDR3 is made up of 13 amino acids. A second 7 to 11 cycle PCR used barcoded and J-beta primers. TCRdb called the 5' RACE reads again in MiXCR, with one record for every CDR3 protein. Found here are about a million distinct CDR3 sequences, just over 50% of them singletons; the top ten hold 20% to 25%. V usage is TRBV20-1 and J usage is TRBJ2-5, with a weak D call TRBD1 (6 bases). The sequenced sample was blood. The TCR comes from a woman aged 60-75 years in good health. The CDR3 region is CSAPRAGEETQYF. In DNA, the CDR3 is TGCAGTGCCCCTCGGGCAGGGGAAGAGACCCAGTACTTC.